One sample yielded the 9 T cell receptor beta chains listed below, sequenced in a study of beta chain features in type 1 diabetes. Regarding the study as a whole: Shortening of TCRB CDR3s, moderate but significant, appeared in all four CD4+ subsets of Type 1 diabetes patients.

Their antigen targets remain unknown. Sequenced material consisted of expressed TCRB transcripts (all of the isolated RNA was reverse transcribed). Here immunoSEQ multiplex PCR was the method, and the copy in TCRdb shows in-frame clones only, minus some. The sample carries some 640,000 clones, over 11% recorded once. Sequenced input: naive CD4+ T cells from blood. These receptors all come from a young man with type 1 diabetes.

This chain uses TRBV7-9 with TRBJ1-5; perhaps TRBD1 as D (5 bases). Germline V lookup: CDR1 SEHNR, CDR2 FQNEAQ (reference sequence). The CDR3 is 14 residues long. Trimming cost V 1 base and J 5 bases, with 9 bases left between them. CDR3 nucleotide sequence: TGTGCCAGCAGCTTAGGAGGGGAGGATCAGCCCCAGCATTTT. Translated: CASSLGGEDQPQHF.

The V call is TRBV7-3, the J call TRBJ1-6, with 7 bases identical to TRBD1. The CDR3 extends over 16 amino acids. In germline, CDR1 is SGHTA, CDR2 FQGTGA. The ends lost 1 base at V and 8 bases at J; junction bases unmatched: 8. This CDR3 is CASSLSGRRGYSPLHF. As DNA, the CDR3 is TGTGCCAGCAGCTTAAGCGGGCGCAGGGGGTATTCACCCCTCCACTTT.

This clone was counted a few times. J is TRBJ1-1 and V is TRBV4-1; 7 bases align to TRBD1. This CDR3 has 15 residues. V trimming: 2 bases; J trimming: 1 base; junction bases outside the gene matches: 4. Germline CDR1 is MGHRA and CDR2 is YSYEKL. The CDR3: CASSQPRQGNTEAFF. CDR3 sequence (DNA): TGCGCCAGCAGCCAACCCCGACAGGGGAACACTGAAGCTTTCTTT.

This clone was seen more than once but under ten times. The J gene is TRBJ1-4, the V gene TRBV30, with 10 bases aligning to TRBD1. Trimming removed 3 bases from V and 8 bases from J; junction bases left unmatched: 9. This CDR3 is 15 amino acids long. CDR1 is GTSNPN, CDR2 SVGIG, per germline (reference sequence). The CDR3 here is CAWSPRDRGPEKLFF. CDR3 bases: TGTGCCTGGAGCCCCAGAGACAGGGGGCCCGAAAAACTGTTTTTT.

The chain joins TRBV29-1 to TRBJ1-5, with D perhaps matching TRBD1 (5 bases). This CDR3 is built from 15 residues. Trimming left V 7 bases short and J 0 bases short, with 16 bases between. The V gene's germline CDR1 is SQVTM and CDR2 ANQGSEA. The CDR3 loop reads CSALWGSSSNQPQHF. The CDR3 coding sequence is TGCAGCGCGCTATGGGGGTCGAGTAGCAATCAGCCCCAGCATTTT.

A few counts support this clone. J is TRBJ2-2 and V is TRBV6-5; the D gene is possibly TRBD1 (6 bases). There are 14 residues in the CDR3. Trimming stripped 5 bases from V and 4 bases from J, with 11 bases between. The V gene's germline CDR1 is MNHEY and CDR2 SVGAGI. As DNA, the CDR3 is TGTGCCAGCAGTGCAACAGGGCGCACCGGGGAGCTGTTTTTT. This sequence encodes CASSATGRTGELFF.

The genes are TRBV19 and TRBJ2-3, with D possibly matching TRBD1 (6 bases). CDR3 length equals 11 residues. Per the germline V gene, CDR1 is LNHDA and CDR2 is SQIVND (reference sequence). V was pared by 5 bases and J by 10 bases, with 10 bases between. The chain's CDR3 is CASSEQGPQYF. The CDR3 region has the DNA TGTGCCAGTAGTGAACAGGGACCGCAGTATTTT.

This clone occurred a few times. The chain uses TRBV5-1 and TRBJ2-7; possibly TRBD1 for D (6 bases). Germline V CDR1 and CDR2: SGHRS, YFSETQ. This CDR3 region has 14 residues. V was trimmed by 4 bases and J by 0 bases, leaving 11 bases between them. CDR3 sequence: CASSPRDISYEQYF. Here the CDR3 DNA reads TGCGCCAGCAGCCCACGGGACATCTCCTACGAGCAGTACTTC.

A few counts support this clone. J is TRBJ2-7 and V is TRBV4-2, with 7 nucleotides matching TRBD1. CDR3 length: 19 residues. Germline-derived CDR1 and CDR2 are LGHNA and YNFKEQ. With V trimmed by 1 base and J by 7 bases, 22 bases remained unmatched. CDR3 bases: TGTGCCAGCAGCCAAGTAGTCCAGGGGGTGCAGGGCCTCGGTTTAGAGCAGTACTTC. Translation gives CASSQVVQGVQGLGLEQYF.